The 25 T cell receptor beta chains listed next were all sequenced from one sample in a study of long-term antiretroviral therapy in people with HIV. At the survey level, the v3.0 immunoSEQ assay was run. The method was immunoSEQ multiplex PCR; TCRdb's version includes in-frame clones alone and lacks a portion of them. Among about 25,000 clones listed, 65% to 90% were seen once. The sequencing here drew on unsorted PBMCs, taken 1.2 years after starting antiretroviral therapy. Receptors originate from a man between 50 and 59 years old with HIV.

J is TRBJ2-5 and V is TRBV2; D possibly corresponds to TRBD2 (5 bases). The ends were cut back, 8 bases at V and 5 bases at J, with 18 bases in the middle. Germline-derived CDR1 and CDR2 are SNHLY and FYNNEI. There are 14 residues in the CDR3. The CDR3, as DNA: TGTGCCAGCTTTGGAGGTCAAACCGGGGAGACCCAGTACTTC. Its translation is CASFGGQTGETQYF.

The V and J genes are TRBV11-1 and TRBJ1-4; D is perhaps TRBD1 (6 bases). The germline CDR1 and CDR2 sequences are SGHAT and FQDESV (reference sequence). V lost 1 base to trimming and J lost 8 bases, with 14 bases between them. CDR3 length: 15 residues. The CDR3 loop reads CASSLGQAAREKLFF. In DNA form, the CDR3 reads TGTGCCAGCAGCTTAGGACAGGCTGCTAGAGAAAAACTGTTTTTT.

V usage is TRBV2 and J usage is TRBJ1-4; TRBD1 might be the D (6 bases). The V gene's germline CDR1 is SNHLY and CDR2 FYNNEI. V was shortened by 7 bases and J by 3 bases, with 12 bases between the two germline ends. CDR3 length equals 14 residues. This chain's CDR3 is CASIVGGANEKLFF. For the CDR3, the DNA is TGTGCCAGCATTGTAGGGGGAGCTAATGAAAAACTGTTTTTT. Complete variable domain (other parts from reference TRBV2 and TRBJ1-4): EPEVTQTPSHQVTQMGQEVILRCVPISNHLYFYWYRQILGQKVEFLVSFYNNEISEKSEIFDDQFSVERPDGSNFTLKIRSTKLEDSAMYFCASIVGGANEKLFFGSGTQLSVL.

V and J are TRBV7-9 and TRBJ2-5, with 8 bases lining up with TRBD1. The J call is in doubt because the DNA end fits TRBJ2-7 better. This CDR3 is built from 15 residues. Germline V gene data show CDR1 as SEHNR and CDR2 as FQNEAQ (reference sequence). The DNA of the CDR3 is TGTGCCAGCAGCTTAGGGGACAGGACGCGCTACGAGCAGTACTTC. It translates to CASSLGDRTRYEQYF.

V is TRBV28 and J is TRBJ2-3, with a tentative D call TRBD2 (5 bases). The V gene lost 5 bases and the J gene lost 10 bases, with 22 bases spanning the gap. Germline V gene lookup returns CDR1 MDHEN and CDR2 SYDVKM. CDR3 length: 15 residues. CDR3 residues: CASSPSRGLWGAQYF. CDR3 nucleotides: TGTGCCAGCAGTCCGAGCCGGGGATTATGGGGAGCGCAGTATTTT. Full variable domain (remainder filled in from reference TRBV28 and TRBJ2-3): DVKVTQSSRYLVKRTGEKVFLECVQDMDHENMFWYRQDPGLGLRLIYFSYDVKMKEKGDIPEGYSVSREKKERFSLILESASTNQTSMYLCASSPSRGLWGAQYFGPGTRLTVL.

J is TRBJ1-1 and V is TRBV2; the D gene is possibly TRBD1 (5 bases). V was pared by 3 bases and J by 8 bases, with 16 bases between. The CDR3 covers 14 residues. Germline V gives CDR1 SNHLY, CDR2 FYNNEI. CDR3 in amino acids: CASSERRQGEEAFF. The CDR3 bases are TGTGCCAGCAGTGAGAGGCGTCAGGGTGAGGAAGCTTTCTTT.

V and J are TRBV30 and TRBJ1-2; TRBD1 matches at 8 bases. CDR1 and CDR2 from the germline V gene are GTSNPN and SVGIG (reference sequence). This CDR3 contains 17 residues. Trimming removed 2 bases from V and 0 bases from J; junction bases left unmatched: 11. The DNA for the CDR3 is TGTGCCTGGAGTCGGTCCGACAGGGGAGCTGCTAACTATGGCTACACCTTC. It translates to CAWSRSDRGAANYGYTF.

The chain employs TRBV23-1 and TRBJ2-7; unclear D gene. TRBV23-1 is known as an ORF, though its function is uncertain. CDR3 length equals 11 residues. Trimming removed 8 bases at V and 2 bases at J, with 7 bases between. The CDR3 DNA reads TGCGCCAGCGATCCCCCCTACGAGCAGTACTTC. It specifies CASDPPYEQYF.

The V call is TRBV6-5, the J call TRBJ1-1; D is ambiguous. The CDR3 is 15 amino acids. V lost 0 bases and J 2 bases, leaving 10 bases between the germline ends. CDR1 is MNHEY, CDR2 SVGAGI, per germline. The CDR3 DNA sequence: TGTGCCAGCAGTTACTCGCGAGGAAGAAACACTGAAGCTTTCTTT. Its protein product is CASSYSRGRNTEAFF.

The chain recombines TRBV5-4 with TRBJ1-6; perhaps TRBD1 as D (5 bases). The germline V and J ends were trimmed by 6 bases and 5 bases, with 15 bases remaining between them. Germline loops: CDR1 SGHNT, CDR2 YYREEE (reference sequence). The CDR3 loop spans 15 amino acids. The CDR3 loop reads CASTPGGVNNSPLHF. The CDR3 region has the DNA TGTGCCAGCACCCCGGGAGGGGTGAATAATTCACCCCTCCACTTT.

V and J are TRBV27 and TRBJ1-2; a weak D match, TRBD1 (5 bases). The germline gives CDR1 MNHEY, CDR2 SMNVEV (reference sequence). The CDR3 runs to 14 residues. V lost 4 bases and J 4 bases, leaving 13 bases between the germline ends. The chain's CDR3 is CASSSLDRVYGYTF. The DNA of the CDR3 is TGTGCCAGCAGTTCGCTCGACAGAGTCTATGGCTACACCTTC.

In its sample, this clone was seen a few times. The chain couples TRBV4-3 to TRBJ1-3; D not certain. This CDR3 has 14 amino acids. Looked up from germline, CDR1 is LGHNA and CDR2 is YSLEER. Trimming took 0 bases from V and 6 from J, leaving 9 bases between them. CDR3 nucleotide sequence: TGCGCCAGCAGCCAAGATGGGCTCGAAAACACCATATATTTT. Protein sequence: CASSQDGLENTIYF.

The V gene is TRBV28, the J gene TRBJ2-7, with 10 bases aligning to TRBD1. The V gene end was trimmed by 3 bases and the J gene end by 1 base; junction bases not matched to a gene: 9. The CDR3 contains 17 residues. The germline CDR1 and CDR2 sequences are MDHEN and SYDVKM. CDR3 sequence (DNA): TGTGCCAGCAGTTTCCCCGGTAGGACAGGGGGATCCTACGAGCAGTACTTC. This encodes CASSFPGRTGGSYEQYF.

The J gene is TRBJ1-1, the V gene TRBV11-2, with D tentatively TRBD1 (6 bases). Deletions cut 1 base from V and 12 bases from J, with 12 bases between. This CDR3 region has 12 residues. Per germline, CDR1 SGHAT and CDR2 FQNNGV. The CDR3 loop is CASSLGPDSTFF. In DNA, the CDR3 is TGTGCCAGCAGCTTAGGACCGGACAGCACTTTCTTT.

This chain connects TRBV5-1 to TRBJ1-4; 8 positions agree with TRBD1. Germline CDR1 SGHRS, CDR2 YFSETQ. With V trimmed by 7 bases and J by 2 bases, 1 base remained unmatched. The CDR3 runs 13 residues. The CDR3 sequence: CASRQGTNEKLFF. The CDR3, as DNA: TGCGCCAGCCGACAGGGGACTAATGAAAAACTGTTTTTT.

The V gene is TRBV5-1, the J gene TRBJ2-1; 8 nucleotides match TRBD2. The CDR3 runs to 14 residues. The junction had 8 bases not matched to a gene; V was cut back by 0 bases and J by 12 bases. Germline V gene lookup returns CDR1 SGHRS and CDR2 YFSETQ. The CDR3 sequence is CASSLDGGALGQFF. The CDR3 DNA follows: TGCGCCAGCAGCTTGGACGGGGGGGCCTTAGGGCAGTTCTTC.

The rearrangement uses TRBV7-2 and TRBJ1-2, with 10 bases identical to TRBD1. The length of the CDR3 is 16 residues. V shed 4 bases and J 5 bases; nucleotides not matched to a gene: 10. Germline assignment: CDR1 SGHTA and CDR2 FQGNSA. The CDR3 DNA sequence: TGTGCCAGCAGCTCCCGAGGACAGGGGGGGGATTATGGCTACACCTTC. It codes for CASSSRGQGGDYGYTF.

This sequence joins TRBV28 and TRBJ1-6; D might be TRBD1 (5 bases). The germline V gene has CDR1 MDHEN and CDR2 SYDVKM. The CDR3 spans 11 residues. Trimming shortened V by 4 bases and J by 18 bases, and 13 bases separated the two germline ends. The CDR3 protein is CASSYRGASHF. The CDR3 DNA sequence: TGTGCCAGCAGTTATAGGGGAGCTTCCCACTTT.

CDR3 region: CASSLRGAHTEAFF. As DNA, the CDR3 is TGTGCCAGCAGCCTCCGAGGGGCTCACACTGAAGCTTTCTTT. The chain uses TRBV6-5 and TRBJ1-1; D may be TRBD1 (5 bases). Germline V gene lookup returns CDR1 MNHEY and CDR2 SVGAGI. Between the trimmed V and J ends, which lost 6 bases and 3 bases, there was a span of 14 bases. This CDR3 region has 14 residues.

The gene calls are TRBV27 and TRBJ2-3; TRBD1 matches 9 bases. Germline assignment: CDR1 MNHEY and CDR2 SMNVEV (reference sequence). The CDR3 runs 18 residues. V shed 0 bases, J shed 2 bases, and the junction held 9 bases outside the gene matches. CDR3 DNA sequence: TGTGCCAGCAGTTTATCGTGGACTGGGACAGGGCACACAGATACGCAGTATTTT. Protein sequence: CASSLSWTGTGHTDTQYF.

The chain combines TRBV27 with TRBJ1-4; 9 nucleotides line up with TRBD1. Germline CDR1 reads MNHEY; CDR2 reads SMNVEV (reference sequence). Trimming took 4 bases from V and 7 from J; bases not matched to a gene: 4. The CDR3 is 14 amino acids. The CDR3 nucleotides read TGTGCCAGCAGTTCCACAGGGGGCTCTGAAAAACTGTTTTTT. This encodes CASSSTGGSEKLFF.

The V and J genes are TRBV6-6 and TRBJ1-2; the match to TRBD1 covers 9 bases. CDR3 length equals 16 residues. J lost 8 bases, V lost 7 bases, and 17 bases had no gene match. Germline lookup yields CDR1 MNHNY and CDR2 SVGAGI (reference sequence). The DNA of the CDR3 is TGTGCCAGCACCACAGGGGGACAGGGATCGTGGGGAGGCTACACCTTC. Translation gives CASTTGGQGSWGGYTF.

The V and J genes are TRBV10-1 and TRBJ1-1, with unresolved D. The germline V and J ends were trimmed by 3 bases and 1 base, with 18 bases remaining between them. From germline, CDR1 is WNHNN and CDR2 SYGVQD (reference sequence). This CDR3 has 17 amino acids. The CDR3 nucleotides are TGCGCCAGCAGTGATCGCTTCGGTGGTTGGGGGAACACTGAAGCTTTCTTT. Translating it yields CASSDRFGGWGNTEAFF.

J is TRBJ1-1 and V is TRBV10-3; no clear D. CDR3 length: 14 amino acids. Per germline, CDR1 ENHRY and CDR2 SYGVKD. The V end lost 8 bases, the J end lost 9 bases, and 22 bases lay between the germline ends. The CDR3 sequence is CAIASSQRDTKAFF. The CDR3 DNA reads TGTGCCATCGCTAGTTCCCAAAGGGATACTAAAGCTTTCTTT.

V usage is TRBV7-2 and J usage is TRBJ2-7; D is uncertain. V gave up 3 bases and J gave up 3 bases, with 9 bases separating them. CDR1 and CDR2 from the germline V gene are SGHTA and FQGNSA. The CDR3 is made up of 13 amino acids. The CDR3: CASSLTSHYEQYF. The CDR3, as DNA: TGTGCCAGCAGCTTGACAAGCCACTACGAGCAGTACTTC.